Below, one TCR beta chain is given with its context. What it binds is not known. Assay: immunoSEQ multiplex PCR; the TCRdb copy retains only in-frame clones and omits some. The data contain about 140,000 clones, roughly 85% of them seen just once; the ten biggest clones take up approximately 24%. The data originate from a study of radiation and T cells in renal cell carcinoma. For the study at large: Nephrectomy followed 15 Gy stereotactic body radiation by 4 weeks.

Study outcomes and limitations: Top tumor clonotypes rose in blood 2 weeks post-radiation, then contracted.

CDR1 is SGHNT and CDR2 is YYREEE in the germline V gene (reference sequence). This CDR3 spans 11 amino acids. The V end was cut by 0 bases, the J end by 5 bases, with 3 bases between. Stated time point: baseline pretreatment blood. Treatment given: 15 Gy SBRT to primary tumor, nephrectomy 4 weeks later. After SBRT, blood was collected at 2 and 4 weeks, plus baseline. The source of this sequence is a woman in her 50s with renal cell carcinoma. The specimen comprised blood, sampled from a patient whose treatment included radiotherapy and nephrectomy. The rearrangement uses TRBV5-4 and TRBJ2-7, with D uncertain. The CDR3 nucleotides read TGTGCCAGCAGCTTGGCCCACGAGCAGTACTTC. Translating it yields CASSLAHEQYF.